Here is one TCR beta chain with its context. The data were taken from a study of PD-L1 blockade in urothelial cancer. Stated time point: pretreatment peripheral blood. Profiling relied on immunoSEQ multiplex PCR, and the TCRdb table lists in-frame clones only, not all of them. The table lists about 39,000 clones, roughly 90% of them singletons. This receptor was identified in a woman aged 55-69 years with urothelial cancer. The starting material was PBMCs, obtained around atezolizumab (anti-PD-L1) treatment.

The chain's CDR3 is CASSLDREETQYF. The CDR3 nucleotides read TGTGCCAGCAGCTTGGACAGGGAAGAGACCCAGTACTTC. The chain joins TRBV11-3 to TRBJ2-5; 8 positions match TRBD1. J gave up 3 bases and V 3 bases, and 0 bases lay outside the gene matches. This CDR3 has 13 amino acids. Germline CDR1 reads SGHNT; CDR2 reads YENEEA.